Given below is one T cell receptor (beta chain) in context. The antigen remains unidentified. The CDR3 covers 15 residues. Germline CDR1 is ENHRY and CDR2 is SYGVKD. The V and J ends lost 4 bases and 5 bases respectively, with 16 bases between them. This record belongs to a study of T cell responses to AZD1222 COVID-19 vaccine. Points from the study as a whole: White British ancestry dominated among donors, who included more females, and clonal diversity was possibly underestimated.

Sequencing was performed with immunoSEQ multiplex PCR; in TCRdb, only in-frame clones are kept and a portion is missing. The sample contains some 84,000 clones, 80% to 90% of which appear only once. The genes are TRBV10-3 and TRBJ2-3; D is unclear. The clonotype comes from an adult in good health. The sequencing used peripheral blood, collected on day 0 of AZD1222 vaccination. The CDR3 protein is CAISAVATPVDTQYF. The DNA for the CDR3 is TGTGCCATCAGTGCCGTGGCCACTCCCGTAGATACGCAGTATTTT.